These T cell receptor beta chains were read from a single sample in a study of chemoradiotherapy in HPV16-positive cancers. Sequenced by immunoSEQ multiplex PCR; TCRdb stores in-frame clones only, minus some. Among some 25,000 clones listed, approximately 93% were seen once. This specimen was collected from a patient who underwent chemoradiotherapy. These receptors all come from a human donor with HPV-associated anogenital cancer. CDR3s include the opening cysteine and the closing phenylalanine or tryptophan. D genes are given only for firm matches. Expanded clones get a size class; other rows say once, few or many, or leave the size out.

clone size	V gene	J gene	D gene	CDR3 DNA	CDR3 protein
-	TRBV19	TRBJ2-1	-	TGTGCCAGTAGTATAGACACAGAGGCCGACAATGAGCAGTTCTTC	CASSIDTEADNEQFF
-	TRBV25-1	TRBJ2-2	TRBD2	TGTGCCAGCAGTGCCTCTAGCGGGAACACCGGGGAGCTGTTTTTT	CASSASSGNTGELFF
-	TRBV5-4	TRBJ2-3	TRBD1	TGTGCCAGCAGCTTACAGGGGGCTGGAGATACGCAGTATTTT	CASSLQGAGDTQYF
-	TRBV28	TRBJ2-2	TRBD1	TGTGCCAGCAGTCCCCTAAACTACCGACAGGGCGCGAACACCGGGGAGCTGTTTTTT	CASSPLNYRQGANTGELFF
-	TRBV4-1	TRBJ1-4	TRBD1	TGCGCCAGCAGCCAAGGACAGGGTCGGGAAAAACTGTTTTTT	CASSQGQGREKLFF
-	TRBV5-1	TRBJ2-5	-	TGCGCCAGCAGCACTGGAGTATCGGAGCGAGCCCAGTACTTC	CASSTGVSERAQYF
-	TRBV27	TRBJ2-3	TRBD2	TGTGCCAGCAGTTTAGGACTAGCGGGAGTAGATACGCAGTATTTT	CASSLGLAGVDTQYF
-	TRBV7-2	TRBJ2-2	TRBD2	TGTGCCAGCAGTTGGGGGGGAGGCACCGGGGAGCTGTTTTTT	CASSWGGGTGELFF
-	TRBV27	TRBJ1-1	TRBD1	TGTGCCAGCAGTTCGGCAGGGGGCGATGGCACTGAAGCTTTCTTT	CASSSAGGDGTEAFF
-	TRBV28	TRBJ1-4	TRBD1	TGTGCCAGCAGTTCCCTTGGGACAGGTCTAACTAATGAAAAACTGTTTTTT	CASSSLGTGLTNEKLFF
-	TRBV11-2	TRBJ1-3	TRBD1	TGTGCCAGCAGCGGGACAGTGGCTGGAAACACCATATATTTT	CASSGTVAGNTIYF
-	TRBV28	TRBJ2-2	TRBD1	TGTGCCAGCAGCGGGACAGGGGAGGTCGGGGAGCTGTTTTTT	CASSGTGEVGELFF
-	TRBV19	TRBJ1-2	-	TGTGCCAGGGCCCTCTATGGCTACACCTTC	CARALYGYTF
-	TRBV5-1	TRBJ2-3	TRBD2	TGCGCCAGCAGCTTGGGCTTTAGCGGGAGTGCAGATACGCAGTATTTT	CASSLGFSGSADTQYF
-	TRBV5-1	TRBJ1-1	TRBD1	TGCGCCAGCAGCACGGGACAGGTGAGAACTGAAGCTTTCTTT	CASSTGQVRTEAFF
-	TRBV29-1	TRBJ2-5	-	TGCAGCGTGAGGTTAGGTAAAGAGACCCAGTACTTC	CSVRLGKETQYF
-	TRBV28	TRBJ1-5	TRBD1	TGTGCCAGCAGTCCGGGACAGGGAAAACCTAGCAATAGGGCCCAGCATTTT	CASSPGQGKPSNRAQHF
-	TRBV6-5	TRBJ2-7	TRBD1	TGTGCCAGCAGTTACGGGACAGACTCCTACGAGCAGTACTTC	CASSYGTDSYEQYF
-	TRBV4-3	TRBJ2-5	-	TGCGCCAGCAGTCTGGGGGGTGGGACCCAGTACTTC	CASSLGGGTQYF
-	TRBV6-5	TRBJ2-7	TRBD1	TGTGCCAGCAGCTACCTGGACAGGGTAGGAACCTACGAGCAGTACTTC	CASSYLDRVGTYEQYF
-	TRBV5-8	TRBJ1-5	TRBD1	TGTGCCAGCAGCTTGGGACAGGGCCAGCCCCAGCATTTT	CASSLGQGQPQHF
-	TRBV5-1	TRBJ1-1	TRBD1	TGCGCCAGCAGCTCAGGGACAGGGGTCATGAACACTGAAGCTTTCTTT	CASSSGTGVMNTEAFF
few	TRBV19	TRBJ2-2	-	TGTGCCAGTAAAACCGGGACAACGACCACCGGGGAGCTGTTTTTT	CASKTGTTTTGELFF
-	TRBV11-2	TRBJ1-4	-	TGTGCCAGCAGCTTCTCCGGGTCCGAAAAACTGTTTTTT	CASSFSGSEKLFF
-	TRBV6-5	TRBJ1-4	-	TGTGCCAGCAGTTACTCGTTGTCGGAGAATGAAAAACTGTTTTTT	CASSYSLSENEKLFF
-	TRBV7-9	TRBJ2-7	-	TGTGCCAGCAGCCAGGGGAATTTGGAGCAGTACTTC	CASSQGNLEQYF
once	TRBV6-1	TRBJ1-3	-	TGTGCCAGCAGTCCTAGGGATATCTCTGGAAACACCATATATTTT	CASSPRDISGNTIYF
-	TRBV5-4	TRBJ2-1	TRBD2	TGTGCCAGCAGCCCGGGACTAGCGGCGCACAATGAGCAGTTCTTC	CASSPGLAAHNEQFF
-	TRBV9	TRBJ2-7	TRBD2	TGTGCCAGCAGCGTAGGGGTTAGCGGGGGACAGTACGAGCAGTACTTC	CASSVGVSGGQYEQYF
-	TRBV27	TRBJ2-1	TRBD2	TGTGCCTGTACCCCAAATGGGGCGGGGGGTCCCTCCTACAATGAGCAGTTCTTC	CACTPNGAGGPSYNEQFF
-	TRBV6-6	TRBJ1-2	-	TGTGCCAGCAAATACCTTATTACAGGGAAGGCTGGCTACACCTTC	CASKYLITGKAGYTF
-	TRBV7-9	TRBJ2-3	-	TGTGCCAGCAGCTTAATAGGACAGCTAATCACAGATACGCAGTATTTT	CASSLIGQLITDTQYF